The 24 T cell receptor beta chains reported below all come from one sample, sequenced in a study of long-term antiretroviral therapy in people with HIV. This was the immunoSEQ v3.0 assay at survey level. Profiled with immunoSEQ multiplex PCR; TCRdb holds only in-frame clones, not every one. This table has about 16,000 clones, about 81% appearing once. The material was unsorted PBMCs, obtained 0.1 years after starting antiretroviral therapy. Receptor source: a man younger than 35 with HIV.

V gene TRBV11-2 combines with J gene TRBJ1-4; 7 nucleotides line up with TRBD1. Losses at the gene ends were 5 bases for V and 7 bases for J; bases not matched to a gene: 7. Germline assignment: CDR1 SGHAT and CDR2 FQNNGV. The CDR3 covers 14 residues. The CDR3 protein is CASSLGQSTEKLFF. The CDR3 nucleotides read TGTGCCAGCAGCCTGGGACAGTCGACTGAAAAACTGTTTTTT. Complete variable domain (other parts from reference TRBV11-2 and TRBJ1-4): EAGVAQSPRYKIIEKRQSVAFWCNPISGHATLYWYQQILGQGPKLLIQFQNNGVVDDSQLPKDRFSAERLKGVDSTLKIQPAKLEDSAVYLCASSLGQSTEKLFFGSGTQLSVL.

This clone has a handful of counts. The chain employs TRBV19 and TRBJ1-1, with D possibly being TRBD1 (5 bases). Trimming left V 5 bases short and J 3 bases short, with 13 bases between. The CDR3 is 14 residues long. Germline loops: CDR1 LNHDA, CDR2 SQIVND (reference sequence). CDR3 coding DNA: TGTGCCAGTAGTTTGTGGGGAGGGGACACTGAAGCTTTCTTT. Translated: CASSLWGGDTEAFF.

This chain uses TRBV29-1 with TRBJ2-3; 7 positions match TRBD2. V lost 4 bases, J lost 5 bases, and 12 bases stayed unmatched. The germline CDR1 and CDR2 sequences are SQVTM and ANQGSEA. The CDR3 is 15 residues long. The CDR3 nucleotides read TGCAGCGTTGTTTTCCTTCCGGGGGGAATAGATACGCAGTATTTT. This codes for CSVVFLPGGIDTQYF.

The J gene is TRBJ2-1, the V gene TRBV28, with TRBD1 matching over 7 bases. Germline V gene sequence: CDR1 MDHEN, CDR2 SYDVKM. V was clipped by 3 bases and J by 10 bases; unmatched bases: 6. This CDR3 has 13 amino acids. The CDR3 loop is CASSLEQGHEQFF. For the CDR3, the DNA is TGTGCCAGCAGTTTGGAACAGGGGCACGAGCAGTTCTTC.

The chain combines TRBV5-4 with TRBJ2-1; D may be TRBD2 (5 bases). V lost 3 bases to trimming and J lost 5 bases, with 6 bases between them. Germline V gene data show CDR1 as SGHNT and CDR2 as YYREEE (reference sequence). The CDR3 loop spans 12 amino acids. The CDR3 nucleotides read TGTGCCAGCAGCTGGAGGAACAATGAGCAGTTCTTC. Translating gives CASSWRNNEQFF.

In the case of this clone: Other DNA sequences within the sample encode an identical CDR3. The gene calls are TRBV4-3 and TRBJ2-2; D is undetermined. Trimming shortened V by 1 base and J by 7 bases, and 7 bases separated the two germline ends. The CDR3 loop spans 13 amino acids. Germline V gene data show CDR1 as LGHNA and CDR2 as YSLEER. DNA for the CDR3: TGCGCCAGCAGCCAAGGACTTTTCGGGGAGCTGTTTTTT. It encodes CASSQGLFGELFF.

The chain employs TRBV10-3 and TRBJ2-7, with TRBD2 matching over 9 bases. CDR1 is ENHRY and CDR2 is SYGVKD in the germline V gene. The J segment lost 6 bases and the V segment lost 4 bases, leaving 4 bases of the junction unmatched. This CDR3 has 13 residues. CDR3 sequence (DNA): TGTGCCATCAGTGGGACTAGCGCGGGCGAGCAGTACTTC. This codes for CAISGTSAGEQYF.

V usage is TRBV13 and J usage is TRBJ1-1; a weak D match, TRBD1 (6 bases). The CDR3 covers 12 residues. Per germline, CDR1 PRHDT and CDR2 FYEKMQ (reference sequence). V was trimmed by 7 bases and J by 7 bases, leaving 13 bases between them. In nucleotides, the CDR3 is TGTGCCAGCATCCCGGACAGTTTTGAAGCTTTCTTT. Encoded protein: CASIPDSFEAFF. Filled out from reference TRBV13 and TRBJ1-1, the complete variable domain reads AAGVIQSPRHLIKEKRETATLKCYPIPRHDTVYWYQQGPGQDPQFLISFYEKMQSDKGSIPDRFSAQQFSDYHSELNMSSLELGDSALYFCASIPDSFEAFFGQGTRLTVV.

This clone was seen a handful of times. The rearrangement links TRBV7-8 to TRBJ2-1; 8 bases line up with TRBD2. Germline CDR1 and CDR2: SGHVS and FQNEAQ. V was pared by 8 bases and J by 5 bases, with 8 bases of the junction left unmatched. The CDR3 extends over 14 amino acids. The DNA of the CDR3 is TGTGCCAGCGGTCGAGCGGGAGAAAACAATGAGCAGTTCTTC. Translating gives CASGRAGENNEQFF.

This sequence joins TRBV11-2 and TRBJ2-7; D perhaps matches TRBD1 (8 bases). The CDR3 consists of 14 residues. Germline CDR1 is SGHAT and CDR2 is FQNNGV. V lost 5 bases and J 1 base, leaving 12 bases between the germline ends. The CDR3 protein is CASSAQGGSYEQYF. CDR3 coding DNA: TGTGCCAGCAGCGCACAGGGGGGGTCCTACGAGCAGTACTTC. Variable domain in full (rest from reference TRBV11-2 and TRBJ2-7): EAGVAQSPRYKIIEKRQSVAFWCNPISGHATLYWYQQILGQGPKLLIQFQNNGVVDDSQLPKDRFSAERLKGVDSTLKIQPAKLEDSAVYLCASSAQGGSYEQYFGPGTRLTVT.

The chain has TRBV9 and TRBJ2-5, with 11 bases aligning to TRBD2. J gave up 4 bases and V 3 bases, and 5 bases lay outside the gene matches. Germline V gives CDR1 SGDLS, CDR2 YYNGEE. The CDR3 runs to 15 residues. The CDR3 here is CASSESLAGGETQYF. Here the CDR3 DNA reads TGTGCCAGCAGCGAAAGCCTAGCGGGAGGAGAGACCCAGTACTTC.

The chain employs TRBV7-9 and TRBJ2-2, with TRBD2 as a possible D gene (6 bases). V lost 6 bases and J 8 bases, leaving 19 bases between the germline ends. The CDR3 has 15 amino acids. Germline V gene data show CDR1 as SEHNR and CDR2 as FQNEAQ (reference sequence). The CDR3: CASSPPGLSRGELFF. The CDR3, as DNA: TGTGCCAGCAGTCCTCCGGGACTTTCACGGGGGGAGCTGTTTTTT.

The chain is built from TRBV19 and TRBJ1-6; D not certain. The ends were cut back, 3 bases at V and 7 bases at J, with 7 bases in the middle. CDR1 and CDR2 (germline): LNHDA, SQIVND (reference sequence). The CDR3 is made up of 13 amino acids. This CDR3 is CASSISSNSPLHF. The CDR3 bases are TGTGCCAGTAGTATTTCCAGCAATTCACCCCTCCACTTT. The variable domain in full, completed from reference TRBV19 and TRBJ1-6, reads DGGITQSPKYLFRKEGQNVTLSCEQNLNHDAMYWYRQDPGQGLRLIYYSQIVNDFQKGDIAEGYSVSREKKESFPLTVTSAQKNPTAFYLCASSISSNSPLHFGNGTRLTVT.

The chain joins TRBV9 to TRBJ1-6; TRBD1 might be the D (5 bases). CDR3 size: 15 residues. The germline gives CDR1 SGDLS, CDR2 YYNGEE. V was pared by 0 bases and J by 10 bases, with 14 bases between. The CDR3 loop reads CASSVEGTVVSPLHF. The CDR3 DNA reads TGTGCCAGCAGCGTAGAAGGGACGGTAGTATCACCCCTCCACTTT. The whole variable domain, remainder taken from reference TRBV9 and TRBJ1-6, is DSGVTQTPKHLITATGQRVTLRCSPRSGDLSVYWYQQSLDQGLQFLIQYYNGEERAKGNILERFSAQQFPDLHSELNLSSLELGDSALYFCASSVEGTVVSPLHFGNGTRLTVT.

The CDR3 bases are TGTGCCAGCAGCCTACCGGGACGCACCCAGCATTTT. Protein product: CASSLPGRTQHF. The rearrangement uses TRBV5-5 and TRBJ1-5; TRBD1 might be the D (5 bases). The CDR3 sequence is 12 residues long. The V end lost 4 bases, the J end lost 11 bases, and 13 bases lay between the germline ends. Germline lookup yields CDR1 SGHKS and CDR2 YYEKEE (reference sequence).

The genes are TRBV6-6 and TRBJ1-1; TRBD1 matches at 8 bases. After removal of 7 bases from V and 7 bases from J, the junction contained 14 bases not matched to a gene. CDR1 and CDR2 from the germline V gene are MNHNY and SVGAGI (reference sequence). The CDR3 is 15 residues long. Here the CDR3 reads CASMGRGLGEDEAFF. The CDR3 DNA is TGTGCCAGCATGGGCAGGGGGCTGGGGGAGGATGAAGCTTTCTTT.

This chain connects TRBV5-6 to TRBJ1-1; D is perhaps TRBD1 (5 bases). There are 15 residues in the CDR3. CDR1 SGHDT and CDR2 YYEEEE come from the germline V gene. Trimming stripped 0 bases from V and 0 bases from J, with 9 bases between. CDR3 nucleotide sequence: TGTGCCAGCAGCTTGGTACCAGGGATGAACACTGAAGCTTTCTTT. Residues: CASSLVPGMNTEAFF.

The J gene is TRBJ1-2, the V gene TRBV7-9; 8 positions match TRBD1. The CDR3 length is 14 residues. Looked up from germline, CDR1 is SEHNR and CDR2 is FQNEAQ (reference sequence). V was clipped by 5 bases and J by 5 bases; unmatched bases: 7. CDR3 sequence: CASSPSRGQYGYTF. The CDR3 bases are TGTGCCAGCAGCCCCTCCAGGGGGCAGTATGGCTACACCTTC.

A remark on this clone: At one boundary the junction diverges from the germline segment, which might be a read error. The rearrangement joins TRBV7-7 to TRBJ2-3, with 13 bases matching TRBD2. Germline-derived CDR1 and CDR2 are SSHAT and FNYEAQ (reference sequence). The CDR3 is made up of 16 amino acids. CDR3 in DNA: TGTGCTAGCAGCTTCGGACTAGCGGGAGTTGGAGATACGCAGTATTTT. It is translated as CASSFGLAGVGDTQYF.

The genes are TRBV7-3 and TRBJ2-7; the D call may be TRBD1 or TRBD2 (7 bases each). CDR3 size: 13 residues. Looked up from germline, CDR1 is SGHTA and CDR2 is FQGTGA. The V end lost 4 bases, the J end lost 5 bases, and 12 bases lay between the germline ends. This CDR3 is CASSSQGGNEQYF. Here the CDR3 DNA reads TGTGCCAGCAGCTCCCAGGGGGGGAACGAGCAGTACTTC.

This clone was recorded once. The chain recombines TRBV7-2 with TRBJ2-3; D unclear. The V gene lost 4 bases and the J gene lost 11 bases, with 16 bases spanning the gap. The germline CDR1 and CDR2 sequences are SGHTA and FQGNSA. The CDR3 extends over 13 amino acids. The CDR3, as DNA: TGTGCCAGCAGCTCCGACTCCCGCCTTGAGCAGTATTTT. Protein product: CASSSDSRLEQYF.

The V call is TRBV9, the J call TRBJ2-3; maybe TRBD2 (6 bases). The CDR3 length is 15 residues. Trimming stripped 7 bases from V and 5 bases from J, with 20 bases between. Germline CDR1 is SGDLS and CDR2 is YYNGEE. CDR3 sequence (DNA): TGTGCCAGCGCTTCGATCGGGAGAGAGGGAGATACGCAGTATTTT. It encodes CASASIGREGDTQYF.

This chain connects TRBV2 to TRBJ2-7; D is undetermined. The CDR3 has 14 amino acids. CDR1 and CDR2 (germline): SNHLY, FYNNEI. The V end lost 3 bases, the J end lost 0 bases, and 9 bases lay between the germline ends. The CDR3 DNA sequence: TGTGCCAGCAGTGAGAGAAGTAGCTCCTACGAGCAGTACTTC. Amino acid sequence: CASSERSSSYEQYF.

The CDR3 DNA sequence: TGTGCCAGTAGTATTGAAGGGCCGGGGGAAAAACTGTTTTTT. This encodes CASSIEGPGEKLFF. The V gene is TRBV19, the J gene TRBJ1-4; D not certain. The CDR3 sequence is 14 residues long. Trimming removed 3 bases at V and 8 bases at J, with 13 bases between. From germline, CDR1 is LNHDA and CDR2 SQIVND (reference sequence).